A single sample is the source of the 15 T cell receptor beta chains below, sequenced in a study of blood T cell repertoires in COVID-19. Clones were read by immunoSEQ multiplex PCR, and TCRdb kept only the in-frame ones, dropping some. Of about 130,000 clones listed, about 79% are singletons. The sample was peripheral blood. The receptors stem from a man aged 40-49 years with active or convalescent COVID-19.

CDR3 region: CAWSLSQGSTEAFF. DNA of the CDR3: TGTGCCTGGAGTCTTTCACAGGGATCCACTGAAGCTTTCTTT. J is TRBJ1-1 and V is TRBV30, with a tentative D call TRBD1 (6 bases). Germline V gene lookup returns CDR1 GTSNPN and CDR2 SVGIG (reference sequence). The CDR3 length is 14 residues. V lost 2 bases and J lost 4, with 14 bases in between.

V and J are TRBV19 and TRBJ1-1; D may be TRBD1 (6 bases). The V gene's germline CDR1 is LNHDA and CDR2 SQIVND (reference sequence). The CDR3 is 15 amino acids. The germline V and J ends were trimmed by 7 bases and 1 base, with 16 bases remaining between them. CDR3 region: CASTHVGQPNTEAFF. DNA for the CDR3: TGTGCCAGTACCCATGTGGGACAACCGAACACTGAAGCTTTCTTT.

The chain has TRBV5-1 and TRBJ2-3, with TRBD2 matching 9 bases. CDR1 is SGHRS, CDR2 YFSETQ, per germline. V gave up 4 bases and J gave up 0 bases; unmatched junction bases: 3. The CDR3 loop spans 15 amino acids. The CDR3 nucleotides read TGCGCCAGCAGCACAACTAGCGGGAGCACAGATACGCAGTATTTT. Protein: CASSTTSGSTDTQYF.

The V gene is TRBV28, the J gene TRBJ2-7, with 7 bases aligning to TRBD1. Germline assignment: CDR1 MDHEN and CDR2 SYDVKM. Germline trimming cut 4 bases from V and 5 bases from J; bases unmatched to any gene: 8. There are 14 residues in the CDR3. CDR3 loop: CASSSTGKEDEQYF. The DNA of the CDR3 is TGTGCCAGCAGTTCGACAGGGAAGGAAGACGAGCAGTACTTC.

The chain combines TRBV29-1 with TRBJ2-5; a possible D gene is TRBD2 (6 bases). V gave up 3 bases and J gave up 5 bases, with 10 bases separating them. This CDR3 has 12 amino acids. Per the germline V gene, CDR1 is SQVTM and CDR2 is ANQGSEA. This chain's CDR3 is CSVDDGSETQYF. CDR3 sequence (DNA): TGCAGCGTTGATGACGGGAGCGAGACCCAGTACTTC.

The chain uses TRBV19 and TRBJ1-1, with D perhaps matching TRBD1 (6 bases). The CDR3 consists of 16 residues. Trimming removed 3 bases at V and 0 bases at J, with 14 bases between. Germline V CDR1 and CDR2: LNHDA, SQIVND (reference sequence). The CDR3 sequence is CASSIPRRGVNTEAFF. DNA of the CDR3: TGTGCCAGTAGTATCCCCCGCAGGGGAGTGAACACTGAAGCTTTCTTT.

This clone was seen only a few times. This chain links TRBV7-9 with TRBJ2-7; 7 bases match TRBD2. This CDR3 has 18 amino acids. The germline gives CDR1 SEHNR, CDR2 FQNEAQ (reference sequence). V dropped 7 bases and J dropped 3; count of bases not matched to a gene: 21. The CDR3 DNA is TGTGCCAGCACCAAGGAAGTCGGCGGGAGAGGATCCCGCTACGAGCAGTACTTC. Residues: CASTKEVGGRGSRYEQYF.

The V and J genes are TRBV19 and TRBJ2-5; D not resolved. Per germline, CDR1 LNHDA and CDR2 SQIVND (reference sequence). V gave up 4 bases and J gave up 2 bases, with 14 bases separating them. The CDR3 has 15 amino acids. The CDR3 loop is CASSSRGGRQETQYF. The CDR3 nucleotides are TGTGCCAGTAGTAGTCGTGGCGGTAGACAAGAGACCCAGTACTTC.

The J gene is TRBJ2-3, the V gene TRBV27; 8 nucleotides match TRBD2. The junction had 11 bases not matched to a gene; V was cut back by 6 bases and J by 0 bases. Germline CDR1 reads MNHEY; CDR2 reads SMNVEV (reference sequence). The CDR3 runs 17 residues. CDR3 nucleotide sequence: TGTGCCAGCAGCCAACCCGGACTAGCACTTAGCACAGATACGCAGTATTTT. Its translation is CASSQPGLALSTDTQYF.

In its sample, this clone was seen once. The chain links TRBV10-1 to TRBJ2-7, with 11 bases lining up with TRBD2. Germline V gene sequence: CDR1 WNHNN, CDR2 SYGVQD (reference sequence). There are 14 residues in the CDR3. The V and J ends lost 3 bases and 9 bases, in that order; junction bases with no gene match: 7. The DNA for the CDR3 is TGCGCCAGCAGTGATGGTAGCGGGAGGGTTGTGCAGTACTTC. It translates to CASSDGSGRVVQYF.

CDR3 sequence reads: CSVEVGLADLNEQYF. The CDR3 DNA is TGCAGCGTTGAAGTGGGACTAGCGGACTTGAACGAGCAGTACTTC. This rearrangement joins TRBV29-1 to TRBJ2-7, with 11 bases fitting TRBD2. The CDR3 loop spans 15 amino acids. Germline V gives CDR1 SQVTM, CDR2 ANQGSEA. Trimming cost V 1 base and J 5 bases; bases outside gene matches: 7.

This rearrangement joins TRBV10-3 to TRBJ1-1; tentative D call: TRBD1 (5 bases). The CDR3 covers 12 residues. Germline-derived CDR1 and CDR2 are ENHRY and SYGVKD. Trimming shortened V by 8 bases and J by 3 bases, and 10 bases separated the two germline ends. DNA of the CDR3: TGTGCCATCCGTTTAGGGGACACTGAAGCTTTCTTT. This sequence encodes CAIRLGDTEAFF.

This chain connects TRBV7-2 to TRBJ1-2, with D perhaps matching TRBD1 (5 bases). The V gene's germline CDR1 is SGHTA and CDR2 FQGNSA. CDR3 length: 17 amino acids. Trimming cost V 2 bases and J 8 bases, with 24 bases left between them. The CDR3 region has the DNA TGTGCCAGCAGCTTACATAGTTCTGACGGAATTCGGGGGGGCTACACCTTC. It specifies CASSLHSSDGIRGGYTF.

V gene TRBV7-2 combines with J gene TRBJ2-7, with D possibly TRBD1 on 6 matching bases. Trimming left V 4 bases short and J 1 base short, with 11 bases between. The CDR3 sequence is 14 residues long. CDR1 and CDR2 from the germline V gene are SGHTA and FQGNSA. The CDR3 coding sequence is TGTGCCAGCAGCTCCCTAGACAGGTCCTACGAGCAGTACTTC. It is translated as CASSSLDRSYEQYF.

This chain uses TRBV6-5 with TRBJ2-7, with 8 positions matching TRBD1. CDR1 is MNHEY, CDR2 SVGAGI, per germline. The CDR3 length is 14 residues. The V and J ends lost 5 bases and 2 bases, in that order; junction bases with no gene match: 5. This chain's CDR3 is CASSSPGQAYEQYF. The CDR3, as DNA: TGTGCCAGCAGTAGCCCGGGACAGGCCTACGAGCAGTACTTC.